The rows below give T cell receptor beta chains drawn from one sample of a study of control samples from healthy donors and cancer patients. Using immunoSEQ multiplex PCR, the repertoire was profiled, and TCRdb retains in-frame clones only, with some absent. The repertoire holds about 55,000 clones, with roughly 95% as singletons. The source material was blood. These receptor sequences come from a woman younger than 35 in good health. The CDR3 runs from the conserved cysteine through the conserved F or W. D genes are given only for firm matches. Size values are once, few and many counts, or a class for expanded clones, and some rows have none.

v_gene	j_gene	len	abundance	d_gene	CDR3nt	CDR3aa
TRBV6-5	TRBJ2-3	14	.	.	TGTGCCAGCAGTTACTCGACGGGGTCTGATACGCAGTATTTT	CASSYSTGSDTQYF
TRBV10-3	TRBJ2-3	12	.	.	TGTGCCATCAGCATTAGCACAGATACGCAGTATTTT	CAISISTDTQYF
TRBV3-1/TRBV3-2	TRBJ1-2	14	once	.	TGTGCCAGCAGCCAAGTAGGGGGAGGGAATGGCTACACCTTC	CASSQVGGGNGYTF
TRBV5-1	TRBJ1-3	15	.	.	TGCGCCAGCAGCTTGGGTCCGGGGTCTGGAAACACCATATATTTT	CASSLGPGSGNTIYF
TRBV5-1	TRBJ2-5	17	.	TRBD1	TGCGCCAGCAGCCGGGGGGGCACCGGGACAGGGGAAGAGACCCAGTACTTC	CASSRGGTGTGEETQYF
TRBV7-9	TRBJ1-2	14	.	.	TGTGCCAGCAGCTCTCCCAACAGGGATAATGGCTACACCTTC	CASSSPNRDNGYTF
TRBV15	TRBJ2-7	14	.	.	TGTGCCACCAGCAGAGTGAATCTGTTGGGGGAGCAGTACTTC	CATSRVNLLGEQYF
TRBV7-9	TRBJ2-2	15	.	.	TGTGCCAGCAGCCCACCTCTGGGCGGCACCGGGGAGCTGTTTTTT	CASSPPLGGTGELFF
TRBV2	TRBJ1-5	15	.	.	TGTGCCAGCAGTGGGTGGGTCTTAGTAAATCAGCCCCAGCATTTT	CASSGWVLVNQPQHF
TRBV18	TRBJ2-7	15	.	TRBD1	TGTGCCAGCTCGCCTACATCGGACAGGGCTAACGAGCAGTACTTC	CASSPTSDRANEQYF
TRBV5-4	TRBJ1-4	16	.	.	TGTGCCAGCAGCCCCTGGGGCGGGGGCGATAATGAAAAACTGTTTTTT	CASSPWGGGDNEKLFF
TRBV4-3	TRBJ2-5	15	.	TRBD2	TGCGCCAGCAGCCTCGGAGCGGGGGACCAAGAGACCCAGTACTTC	CASSLGAGDQETQYF
TRBV18	TRBJ1-2	12	.	.	TGTGCCAGCTCCCCAGACTCCTATGGCTACACCTTC	CASSPDSYGYTF
TRBV6-1	TRBJ2-7	15	.	TRBD1	TGTGCCAGCAGTGAAGGACAGGGAAGCGCCCACGAGCAGTACTTC	CASSEGQGSAHEQYF
TRBV4-1	TRBJ1-2	14	.	.	TGCGCCAGCAGCCAAGTGGCTACAAACTATGGCTACACCTTC	CASSQVATNYGYTF
TRBV28	TRBJ2-1	15	.	.	TGTGCCAGCAGTTTAATCATTCGGGTTCGGAATGAGCAGTTCTTC	CASSLIIRVRNEQFF
TRBV18	TRBJ2-7	13	.	.	TGTGCCAGCTCACAGGGGACAACGTACGAGCAGTACTTC	CASSQGTTYEQYF
TRBV6-2/TRBV6-3	TRBJ1-1	16	.	.	TGTGCCAGCAGTTACCTATGGGGCGCGGGTGAGACTGAAGCTTTCTTT	CASSYLWGAGETEAFF
TRBV27	TRBJ1-2	14	.	TRBD1	TGTGCCAGCAGTAGAAAACAGGGGGCGCACGGCTACACCTTC	CASSRKQGAHGYTF
TRBV30	TRBJ2-3	11	.	.	TGTGCCTGGAAGCAGGAGAATACGCAGTATTTT	CAWKQENTQYF
TRBV18	TRBJ1-1	12	once	.	TGTGCCAGCTCACCGGGGAACACTGAAGCTTTCTTT	CASSPGNTEAFF
TRBV5-6	TRBJ1-1	14	.	.	TGTGCCAGCAGCTTGGTGGGATCTCGGACTGAAGCTTTCTTT	CASSLVGSRTEAFF
TRBV4-3	TRBJ1-4	17	.	.	TGCGCCAGCAGCCAAGAACCTTGGACACTCACTAATGAAAAACTGTTTTTT	CASSQEPWTLTNEKLFF
TRBV10-3	TRBJ2-3	19	once	TRBD2	TGTGCCATCAGTGAGTCGAAGTTTTCCGGGGGGGGGCGCACAGATACGCAGTATTTT	CAISESKFSGGGRTDTQYF
TRBV3-1/TRBV3-2	TRBJ1-6	15	few	TRBD1	TGTGCCAGCGAGGACAGGTCCATCGGGGATTCACCCCTCCACTTT	CASEDRSIGDSPLHF
TRBV4-3	TRBJ2-6	18	.	TRBD2	TGCGCCAGCAGCCACTTCACTAGCGGGGGTGGTGGGGCCAACGTCCTGACTTTC	CASSHFTSGGGGANVLTF
TRBV19	TRBJ1-4	12	.	.	TGTGCCAGTAGTCGAGGGGGAGAGAAACTGTTTTTT	CASSRGGEKLFF